This note documents a single TCR beta chain sequence. No antigen is known for it. Profiling relied on immunoSEQ multiplex PCR, and the TCRdb table lists in-frame clones only, not all of them. This table has some 87,000 clones, about 90% appearing once. These data belong to a study of OX40 agonist ivuxolimab in advanced cancers. The V end was cut by 3 bases, the J end by 5 bases, with 10 bases between. Germline V gene data show CDR1 as MDHEN and CDR2 as SYDVKM. The CDR3 is 14 residues long. Study-wide points: Patients who responded partially at 0.1-3.0 mg/kg showed clonal expansion ranking among the lowest. The authors also found low normalized T-cell clonal expansion in some nonresponders. Clonal expansion by week 6 occurred in CD4+ and CD8+ blood T cells (at 0.1 to 3.0 mg/kg).

The sequence came from an adult with an advanced solid tumor such as melanoma, head and neck, liver or kidney cancer. J is TRBJ1-4 and V is TRBV28, with a tentative D call TRBD1 (6 bases). The specimen was CD4+ or CD8+ T cells sorted from blood, collected in a trial of the OX40 agonist ivuxolimab. The CDR3 DNA reads as TGTGCCAGCAGTTTGGGGGCTCCAAATGAAAAACTGTTTTTT. The encoded protein is CASSLGAPNEKLFF.